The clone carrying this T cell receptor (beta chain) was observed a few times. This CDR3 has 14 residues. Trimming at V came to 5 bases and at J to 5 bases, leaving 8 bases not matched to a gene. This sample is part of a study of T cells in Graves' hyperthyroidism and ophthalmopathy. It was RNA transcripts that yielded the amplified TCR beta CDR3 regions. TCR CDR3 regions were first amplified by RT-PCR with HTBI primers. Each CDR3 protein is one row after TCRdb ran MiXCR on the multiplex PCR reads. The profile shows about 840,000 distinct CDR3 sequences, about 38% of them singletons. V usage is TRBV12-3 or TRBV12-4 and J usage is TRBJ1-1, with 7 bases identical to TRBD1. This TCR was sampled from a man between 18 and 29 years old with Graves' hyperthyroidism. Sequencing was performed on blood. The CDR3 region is CASSPDRERTEAFF. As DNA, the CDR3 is TGTGCCAGCAGTCCTGACAGGGAAAGAACTGAAGCTTTCTTT.